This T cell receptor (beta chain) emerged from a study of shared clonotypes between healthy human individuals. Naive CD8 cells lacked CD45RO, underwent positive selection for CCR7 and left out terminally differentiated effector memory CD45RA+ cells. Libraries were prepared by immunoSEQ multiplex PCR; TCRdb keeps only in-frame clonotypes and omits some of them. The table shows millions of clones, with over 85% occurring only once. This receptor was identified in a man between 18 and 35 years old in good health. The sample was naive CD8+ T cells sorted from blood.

The CDR3, as DNA: TGTGCCAGCAGCTTAGTCGGGGGGATCTCTGAAGCTTTCTTT. This codes for CASSLVGGISEAFF. The chain has TRBV7-2 and TRBJ1-1, with TRBD1 as a possible D gene (5 bases). CDR3 length: 14 residues. Deletions cut 1 base from V and 6 bases from J, with 12 bases between. Germline V gene data show CDR1 as SGHTA and CDR2 as FQGNSA.